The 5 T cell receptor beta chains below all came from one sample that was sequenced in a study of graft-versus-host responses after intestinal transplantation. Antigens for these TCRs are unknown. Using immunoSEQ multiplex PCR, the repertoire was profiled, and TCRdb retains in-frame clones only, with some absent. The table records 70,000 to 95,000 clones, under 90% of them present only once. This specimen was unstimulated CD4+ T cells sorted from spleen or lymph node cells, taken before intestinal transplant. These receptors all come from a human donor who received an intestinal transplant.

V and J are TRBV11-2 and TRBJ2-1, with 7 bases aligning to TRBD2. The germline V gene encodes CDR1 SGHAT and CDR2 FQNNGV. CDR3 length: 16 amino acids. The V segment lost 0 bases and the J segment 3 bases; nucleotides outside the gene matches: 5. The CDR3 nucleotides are TGTGCCAGCAGCTTAGAAGTTGCGGGAGACTACAATGAGCAGTTCTTC. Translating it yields CASSLEVAGDYNEQFF.

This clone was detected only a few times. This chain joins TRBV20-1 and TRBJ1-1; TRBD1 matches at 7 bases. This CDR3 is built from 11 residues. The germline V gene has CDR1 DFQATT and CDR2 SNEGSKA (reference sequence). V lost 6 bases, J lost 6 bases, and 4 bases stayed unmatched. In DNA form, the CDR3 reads TGCAGTGCGACCAGGGGGTCTGAAGCTTTCTTT. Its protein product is CSATRGSEAFF.

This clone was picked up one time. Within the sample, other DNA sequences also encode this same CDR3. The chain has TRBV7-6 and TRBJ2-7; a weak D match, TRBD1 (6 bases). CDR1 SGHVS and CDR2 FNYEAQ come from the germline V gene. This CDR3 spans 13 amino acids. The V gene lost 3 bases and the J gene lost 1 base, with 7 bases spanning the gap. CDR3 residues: CASSLDRSYEQYF. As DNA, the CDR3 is TGTGCCAGCAGCTTGGACAGATCCTACGAGCAGTACTTC.

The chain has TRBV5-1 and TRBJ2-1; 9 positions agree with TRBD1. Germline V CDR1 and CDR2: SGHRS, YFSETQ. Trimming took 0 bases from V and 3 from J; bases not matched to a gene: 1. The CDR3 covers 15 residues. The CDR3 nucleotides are TGCGCCAGCAGCTTGGAGACAGGGGGCTACAATGAGCAGTTCTTC. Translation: CASSLETGGYNEQFF.

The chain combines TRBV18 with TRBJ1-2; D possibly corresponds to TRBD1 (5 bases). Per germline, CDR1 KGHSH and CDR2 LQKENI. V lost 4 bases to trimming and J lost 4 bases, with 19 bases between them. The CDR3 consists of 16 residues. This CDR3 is CASSQLQGGGIYGYTF. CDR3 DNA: TGTGCCAGCTCACAACTTCAGGGTGGCGGGATCTATGGCTACACCTTC. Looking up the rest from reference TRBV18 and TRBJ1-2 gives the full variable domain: NAGVMQNPRHLVRRRGQEARLRCSPMKGHSHVYWYRQLPEEGLKFMVYLQKENIIDESGMPKERFSAEFPKEGPSILRIQQVVRGDSAAYFCASSQLQGGGIYGYTFGSGTRLTVV.